A single T cell receptor (beta chain) is shown here with its context. Its specificity is not known. Each PCR replicate from the sorted subsets contained about 200 ng DNA, which is tens of thousands of T cell genomes. As processed by the authors: ImmunoSEQ supplied junction-only sequences lacking quality scores, so filtering was different. Clones were sequenced by immunoSEQ multiplex PCR, and TCRdb holds only the in-frame ones, with some missing. That table is the source of V, J and clone size, and D and trimming were worked out from the DNA. The repertoire has around 1.9 million clones, 85% to 95% of them found once; the top ten carry around 1.8%. The data originate from a study of shared clonotypes between healthy human individuals. Findings and limits, study-wide: Clonotypes which were not shared had lower generation probabilities than clonotypes that all four donors shared.

Germline V lookup: CDR1 SGDLS, CDR2 YYNGEE. This CDR3 contains 16 residues. Unmatched junction bases numbered 5, after V lost 0 bases and J lost 4 bases. CD45RO-negative cells were positively selected for CCR7, leaving out terminally differentiated effector memory CD45RA+ cells. There were no recent acute infections or vaccinations among the donors, who were healthy HIV-negative adults. V is TRBV9 and J is TRBJ2-1, with 9 nucleotides matching TRBD2. The sequence came from a man between 18 and 29 years old in good health. Some clones in this sample may be carry-over from other donors' samples. What was sequenced was naive CD8+ T cells from PBMCs. CDR3 in amino acids: CASSVGAGGIYNEQFF. The CDR3 DNA is TGTGCCAGCAGCGTAGGAGCGGGAGGTATATACAATGAGCAGTTCTTC. The entire variable domain, with the rest obtained from reference TRBV9 and TRBJ2-1, is as follows: DSGVTQTPKHLITATGQRVTLRCSPRSGDLSVYWYQQSLDQGLQFLIQYYNGEERAKGNILERFSAQQFPDLHSELNLSSLELGDSALYFCASSVGAGGIYNEQFFGPGTRLTVL.